This T cell receptor (beta chain) was observed in a study of T cells after yellow fever vaccination. TCRdb itself ran the 5' RACE reads through MiXCR, one entry per CDR3 protein. The top ten clones hold 35% to 45% of a sample with approximately 74,000 distinct CDR3 sequences, around 7% of them seen once. The CDR3 consists of 12 residues. V gave up 4 bases and J gave up 15 bases; unmatched junction bases: 6. Looked up from germline, CDR1 is SGHNT and CDR2 is YYREEE (reference sequence). The starting material was CD8+ T cells sorted from PBMCs, obtained 5 to 6 days after the first yellow fever vaccination. The chain uses TRBV5-4 and TRBJ2-1; 11 nucleotides agree with TRBD2. This receptor was taken from a man aged 18 to 30 who received the YFV17D yellow fever vaccine. CDR3 bases: TGTGCCAGCAGCCTAGCGGGGGGACGCCGGTTCTTC. This translates into CASSLAGGRRFF.